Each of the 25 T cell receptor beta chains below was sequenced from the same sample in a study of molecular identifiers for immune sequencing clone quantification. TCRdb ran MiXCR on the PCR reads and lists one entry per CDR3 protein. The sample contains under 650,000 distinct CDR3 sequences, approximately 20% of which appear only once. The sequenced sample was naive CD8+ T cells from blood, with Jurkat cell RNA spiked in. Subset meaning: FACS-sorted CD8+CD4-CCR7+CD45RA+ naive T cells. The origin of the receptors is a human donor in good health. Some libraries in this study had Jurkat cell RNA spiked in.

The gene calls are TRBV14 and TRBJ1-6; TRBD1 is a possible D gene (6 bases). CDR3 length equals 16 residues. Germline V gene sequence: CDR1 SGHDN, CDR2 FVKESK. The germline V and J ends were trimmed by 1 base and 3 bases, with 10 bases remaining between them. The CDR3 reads CASSQVDSRYNSPLHF. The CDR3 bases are TGTGCCAGCAGCCAAGTGGACAGTCGCTATAATTCACCCCTCCACTTT.

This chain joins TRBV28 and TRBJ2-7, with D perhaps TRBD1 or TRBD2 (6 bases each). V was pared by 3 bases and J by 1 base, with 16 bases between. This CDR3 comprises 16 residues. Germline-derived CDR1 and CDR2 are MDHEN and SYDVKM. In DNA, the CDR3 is TGTGCCAGCAGTTTCCCAGGGGCGGAGGGTTCCTACGAGCAGTACTTC. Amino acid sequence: CASSFPGAEGSYEQYF.

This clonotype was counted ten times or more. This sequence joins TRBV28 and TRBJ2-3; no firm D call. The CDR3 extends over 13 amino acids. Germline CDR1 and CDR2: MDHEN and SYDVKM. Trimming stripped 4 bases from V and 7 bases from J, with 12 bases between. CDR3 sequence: CASSSRPSNTQYF. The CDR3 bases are TGTGCCAGCAGTTCCCGGCCGAGCAATACGCAGTATTTT. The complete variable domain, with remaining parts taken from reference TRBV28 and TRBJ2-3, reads DVKVTQSSRYLVKRTGEKVFLECVQDMDHENMFWYRQDPGLGLRLIYFSYDVKMKEKGDIPEGYSVSREKKERFSLILESASTNQTSMYLCASSSRPSNTQYFGPGTRLTVL.

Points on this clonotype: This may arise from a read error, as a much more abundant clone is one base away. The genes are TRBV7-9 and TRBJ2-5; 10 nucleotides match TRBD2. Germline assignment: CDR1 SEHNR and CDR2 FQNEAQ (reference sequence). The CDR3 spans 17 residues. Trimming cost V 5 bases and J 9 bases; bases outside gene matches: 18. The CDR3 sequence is CASSAPGAGGLLEAQYF. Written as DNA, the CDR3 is TGTGCCAGCAGCGCACCGGGAGCGGGAGGGCTCCTTGAGGCCCAGTACTTC.

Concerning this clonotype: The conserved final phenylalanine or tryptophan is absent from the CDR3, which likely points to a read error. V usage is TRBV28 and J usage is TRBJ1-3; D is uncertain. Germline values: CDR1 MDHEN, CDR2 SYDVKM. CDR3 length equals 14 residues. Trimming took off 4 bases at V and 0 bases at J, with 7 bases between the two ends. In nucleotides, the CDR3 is TGTGCCAGCAGTTCTGGGGACTCTGGAAACACCATATATTCT. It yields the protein CASSSGDSGNTIYS.

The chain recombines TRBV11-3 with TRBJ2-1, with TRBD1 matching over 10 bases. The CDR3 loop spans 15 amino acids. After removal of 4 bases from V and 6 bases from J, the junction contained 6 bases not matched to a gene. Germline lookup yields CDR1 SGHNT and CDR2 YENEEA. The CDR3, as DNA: TGTGCCAGCAGCTACAGACAGGGGGCCCGCAATGAGCAGTTCTTC. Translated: CASSYRQGARNEQFF.

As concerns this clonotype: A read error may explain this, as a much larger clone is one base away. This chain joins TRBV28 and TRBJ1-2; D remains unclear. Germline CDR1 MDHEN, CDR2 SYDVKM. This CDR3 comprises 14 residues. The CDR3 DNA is TGTGCCAGCAGTTTAGGCATCGTCGGCTATGGCTACGCCTTC. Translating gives CASSLGIVGYGYAF.

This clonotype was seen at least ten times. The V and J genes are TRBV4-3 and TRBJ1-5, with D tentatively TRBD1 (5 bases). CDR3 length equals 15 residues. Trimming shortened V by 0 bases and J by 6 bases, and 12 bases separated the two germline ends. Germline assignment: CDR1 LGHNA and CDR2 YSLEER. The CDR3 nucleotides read TGCGCCAGCAGCCAAGATCGGGCAGGGACTCAGCCCCAGCATTTT. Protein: CASSQDRAGTQPQHF.

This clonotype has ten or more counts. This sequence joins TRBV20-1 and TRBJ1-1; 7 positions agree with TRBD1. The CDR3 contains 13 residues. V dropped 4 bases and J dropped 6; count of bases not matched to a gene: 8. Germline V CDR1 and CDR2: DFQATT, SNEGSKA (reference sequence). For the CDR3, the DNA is TGCAGTGCTACTGTGGCAGGGGGGGCTGAAGCTTTCTTT. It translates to CSATVAGGAEAFF.

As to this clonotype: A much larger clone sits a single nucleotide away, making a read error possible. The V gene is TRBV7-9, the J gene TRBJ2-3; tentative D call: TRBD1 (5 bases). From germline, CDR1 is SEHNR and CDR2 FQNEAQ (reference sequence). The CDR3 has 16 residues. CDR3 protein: CASSLVTGTDTDTQCF. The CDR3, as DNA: TGTGCCAGCAGCTTAGTTACAGGCACGGACACAGATACGCAGTGTTTT.

CDR3 nucleotides: TGTGCCAGTAGTCCCCCAGGGGTCATGAGTTCACCCCTCCACTTT. Translated, it gives CASSPPGVMSSPLHF. The chain joins TRBV19 to TRBJ1-6; tentatively, D is TRBD1 (6 bases). Trimming took 5 bases from V and 9 from J, leaving 17 bases between them. Germline loops: CDR1 LNHDA, CDR2 SQIVND (reference sequence). The CDR3 sequence is 15 residues long.

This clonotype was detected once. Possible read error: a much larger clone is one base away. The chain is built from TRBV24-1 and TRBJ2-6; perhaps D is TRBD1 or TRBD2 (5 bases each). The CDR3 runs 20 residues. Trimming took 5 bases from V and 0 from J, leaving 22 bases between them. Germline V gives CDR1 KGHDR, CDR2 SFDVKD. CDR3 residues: CATSGLDGRPGGSGANVLTF. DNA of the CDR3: TGTGCCACCAGTGGTCTAGATGGACGCCCTGGGGGCTCTGGGGCCAACGTCCTGACTTTC.

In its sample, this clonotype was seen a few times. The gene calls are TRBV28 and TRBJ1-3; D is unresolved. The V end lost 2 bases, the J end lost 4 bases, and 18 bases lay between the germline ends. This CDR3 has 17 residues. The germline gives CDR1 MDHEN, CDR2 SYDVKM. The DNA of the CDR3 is TGTGCCAGCAGTTTACTCGCCTTAGGGTCTTCCGGAAACACCATATATTTT. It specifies CASSLLALGSSGNTIYF.

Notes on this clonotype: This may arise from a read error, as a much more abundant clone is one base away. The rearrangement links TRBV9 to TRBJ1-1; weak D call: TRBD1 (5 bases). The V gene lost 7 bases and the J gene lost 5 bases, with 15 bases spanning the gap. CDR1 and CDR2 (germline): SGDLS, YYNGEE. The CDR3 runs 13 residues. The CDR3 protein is CASGAAGLTEAFF. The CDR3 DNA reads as TGTGCCAGCGGCGCCGCAGGGTTAACTGAAGCTTTCTTT.

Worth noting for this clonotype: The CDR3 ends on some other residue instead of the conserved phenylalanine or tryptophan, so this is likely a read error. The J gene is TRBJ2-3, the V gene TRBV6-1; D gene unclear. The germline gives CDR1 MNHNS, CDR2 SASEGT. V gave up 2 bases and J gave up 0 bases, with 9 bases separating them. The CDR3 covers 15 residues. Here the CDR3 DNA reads TGTGCCAGCAGTGAACAGGTCCTTAGCACAGATACGCAGTATTCT. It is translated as CASSEQVLSTDTQYS.

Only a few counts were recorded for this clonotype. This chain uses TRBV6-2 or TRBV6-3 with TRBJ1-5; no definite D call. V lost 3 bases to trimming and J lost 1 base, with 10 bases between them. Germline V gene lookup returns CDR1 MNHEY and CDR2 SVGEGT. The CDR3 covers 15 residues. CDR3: CASSYEGRSNQPQHF. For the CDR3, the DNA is TGTGCCAGCAGTTATGAGGGTAGGAGCAATCAGCCCCAGCATTTT.

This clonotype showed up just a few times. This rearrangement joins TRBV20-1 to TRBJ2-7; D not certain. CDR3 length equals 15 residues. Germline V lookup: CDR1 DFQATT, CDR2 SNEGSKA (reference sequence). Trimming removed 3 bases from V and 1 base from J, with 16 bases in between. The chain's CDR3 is CSARENGRQSYEQYF. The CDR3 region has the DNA TGCAGTGCTAGGGAAAACGGACGGCAGTCCTACGAGCAGTACTTC.

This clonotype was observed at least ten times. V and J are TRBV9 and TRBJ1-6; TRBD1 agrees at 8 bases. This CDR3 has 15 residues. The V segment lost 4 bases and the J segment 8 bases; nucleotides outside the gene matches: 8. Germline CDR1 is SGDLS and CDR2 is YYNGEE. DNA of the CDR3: TGTGCCAGCAGCAAATCCGGGACAGGAGATTCACCCCTCCACTTT. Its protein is CASSKSGTGDSPLHF.

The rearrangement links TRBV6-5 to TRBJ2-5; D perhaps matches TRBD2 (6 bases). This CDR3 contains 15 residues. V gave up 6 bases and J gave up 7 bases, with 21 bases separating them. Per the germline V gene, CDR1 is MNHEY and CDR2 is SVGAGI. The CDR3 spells CASSPGRGLPGTQYF. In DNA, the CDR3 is TGTGCCAGCAGCCCAGGTCGGGGGTTGCCGGGGACCCAGTACTTC.

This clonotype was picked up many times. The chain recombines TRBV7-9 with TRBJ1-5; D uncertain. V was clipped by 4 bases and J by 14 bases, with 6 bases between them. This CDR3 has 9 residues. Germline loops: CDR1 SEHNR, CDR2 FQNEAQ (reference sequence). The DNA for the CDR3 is TGTGCCAGCAGCTGCACCGAGCATTTT. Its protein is CASSCTEHF.

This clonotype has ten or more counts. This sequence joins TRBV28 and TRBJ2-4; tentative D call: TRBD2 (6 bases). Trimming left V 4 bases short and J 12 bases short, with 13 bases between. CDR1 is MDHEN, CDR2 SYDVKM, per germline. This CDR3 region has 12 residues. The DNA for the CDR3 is TGTGCCAGCAGTTGGGACTCCCAGAGTCAGTACTTC. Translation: CASSWDSQSQYF.

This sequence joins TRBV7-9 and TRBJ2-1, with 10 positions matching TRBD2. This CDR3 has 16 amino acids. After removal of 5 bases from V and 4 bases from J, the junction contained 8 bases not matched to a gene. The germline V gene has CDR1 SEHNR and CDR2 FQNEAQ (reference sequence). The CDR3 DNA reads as TGTGCCAGCAGCACCTTTAGCGGGGGGCTATACAATGAGCAGTTCTTC. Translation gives CASSTFSGGLYNEQFF.

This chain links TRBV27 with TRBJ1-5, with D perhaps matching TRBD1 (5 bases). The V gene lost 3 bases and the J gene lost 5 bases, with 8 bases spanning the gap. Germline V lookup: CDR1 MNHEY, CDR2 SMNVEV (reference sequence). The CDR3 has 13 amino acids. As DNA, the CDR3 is TGTGCCAGCAGTTTTGGGGCGGATCAGCCCCAGCATTTT. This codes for CASSFGADQPQHF.

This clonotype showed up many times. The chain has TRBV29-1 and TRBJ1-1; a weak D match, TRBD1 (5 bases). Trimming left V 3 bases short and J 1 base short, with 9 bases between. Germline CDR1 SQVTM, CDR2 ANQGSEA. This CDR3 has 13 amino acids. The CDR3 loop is CSVDGTANTEAFF. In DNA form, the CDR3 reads TGCAGCGTTGACGGGACGGCGAACACTGAAGCTTTCTTT.

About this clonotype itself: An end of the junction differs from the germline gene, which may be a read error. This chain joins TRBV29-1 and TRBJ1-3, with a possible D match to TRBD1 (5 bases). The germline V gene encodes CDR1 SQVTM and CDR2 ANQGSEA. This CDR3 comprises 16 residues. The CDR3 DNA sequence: TGCAGCGCTGAAGATCCTGGGGGGATTCCTGGAAACACCTTATATTTT. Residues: CSAEDPGGIPGNTLYF.